Listed below are T cell receptor beta chains from one sample, sequenced in a study of cytomegalovirus exposure and HLA in healthy donors. TCRdb's table, derived via immunoSEQ multiplex PCR, lists solely in-frame clones and lacks some. The data show approximately 110,000 clones, roughly 80% seen once. Source material: PBMCs. These receptors all come from a man aged 25 to 45 in good health and CMV-seropositive. Both conserved end residues are part of each CDR3. The D gene is left open where the match is weak. Rows may omit the clone size; those that give it use once, few, many or a size class.

TRBJ2-7 | TRBV11-2 | - | - | CASSLDSYEQYF | TGTGCCAGCAGCCTAGACAGTTACGAGCAGTACTTC
TRBJ1-3 | TRBV18 | TRBD1 | - | CASSKQGYSGNTIYF | TGTGCCAGCTCAAAACAGGGGTACTCTGGAAACACCATATATTTT
TRBJ2-1 | TRBV7-2 | - | - | CASSPATGNSHNEQFF | TGTGCCAGCAGCCCCGCCACGGGTAATTCTCACAATGAGCAGTTCTTC
TRBJ1-1 | TRBV19 | TRBD1 | - | CASSLGQGSNTEAFF | TGTGCCAGTAGTTTGGGACAGGGTTCGAACACTGAAGCTTTCTTT
TRBJ1-2 | TRBV27 | TRBD1 | - | CASSPRQGYGYTF | TGTGCCAGCAGTCCCAGACAGGGCTATGGCTACACCTTC
TRBJ2-1 | TRBV5-8 | TRBD1 | - | CASGRGQGANRYNEQFF | TGTGCCAGCGGGAGGGGACAGGGGGCGAATCGATACAATGAGCAGTTCTTC
TRBJ2-7 | TRBV5-1 | - | - | CASSPDSSYYEQYF | TGCGCCAGCAGCCCGGACTCAAGCTACTACGAGCAGTACTTC
TRBJ2-1 | TRBV7-9 | TRBD2 | - | CASTSSGGPYNEQFF | TGTGCCAGCACCTCCAGCGGGGGCCCCTACAATGAGCAGTTCTTC
TRBJ2-3 | TRBV9 | TRBD2 | many | CASSRLAGGTDTQYF | TGTGCCAGCAGCCGACTAGCGGGGGGGACAGATACGCAGTATTTT
TRBJ1-2 | TRBV5-1 | TRBD1 | - | CASSFLPGQGLANYGYTF | TGCGCCAGCAGCTTTCTCCCTGGACAGGGCTTAGCTAACTATGGCTACACCTTC
TRBJ2-5 | TRBV7-3 | TRBD2 | - | CASSLRGGGPGETQYF | TGTGCCAGCAGCTTAAGGGGCGGGGGGCCCGGGGAGACCCAGTACTTC
TRBJ2-7 | TRBV6-5 | TRBD2 | - | CASSYQGGVYEQYF | TGTGCCAGCAGTTACCAGGGAGGGGTCTACGAGCAGTACTTC
TRBJ1-6 | TRBV2 | TRBD1 | - | CASSGTGQRNSPLHF | TGTGCCAGCAGCGGTACGGGACAGAGAAATTCACCCCTCCACTTT
TRBJ1-2 | TRBV4-2 | TRBD1 | - | CASSQDIYGRGSWYTF | TGTGCCAGCAGCCAAGATATTTACGGCAGGGGGTCGTGGTACACCTTC
TRBJ1-2 | TRBV6-1 | TRBD1 | few | CASSLQGADGYTF | TGTGCCAGCAGTTTACAGGGGGCGGATGGCTACACCTTC
TRBJ2-3 | TRBV2 | - | - | CASRGTLEDTQYF | TGTGCCAGCAGGGGGACTCTAGAAGATACGCAGTATTTT
TRBJ2-5 | TRBV6-6 | TRBD2 | - | CASSYSQLAGQETQYF | TGTGCCAGCAGTTATTCCCAACTAGCGGGCCAAGAGACCCAGTACTTC
TRBJ2-1 | TRBV5-1 | - | once | CASSLARGPYNEQFF | TGCGCCAGCAGCTTGGCCAGGGGTCCCTACAATGAGCAGTTCTTC
TRBJ2-1 | TRBV19 | TRBD2 | - | CASALLAGGNEQFF | TGTGCCAGTGCTTTACTAGCGGGAGGAAATGAGCAGTTCTTC
TRBJ2-7 | TRBV5-5 | TRBD1 | - | CASSFSGQEYYEQYF | TGTGCCAGCAGCTTTTCGGGACAGGAATACTACGAGCAGTACTTC
TRBJ2-7 | TRBV11-2 | TRBD2 | - | CASRTSGGAYEQYF | TGTGCCAGCAGGACTAGCGGGGGGGCCTACGAGCAGTACTTC
TRBJ1-1 | TRBV30 | - | - | CAWSALGSKAFF | TGTGCCTGGAGCGCCCTAGGATCGAAAGCTTTCTTT
TRBJ1-1 | TRBV29-1 | - | - | CSAGPGLQNTEAFF | TGCAGCGCTGGGCCGGGACTGCAGAACACTGAAGCTTTCTTT
TRBJ2-3 | TRBV4-1 | TRBD2 | - | CASSQVFGGVSTDTQYF | TGCGCCAGCAGCCAAGTGTTCGGGGGGGTTAGCACAGATACGCAGTATTTT
TRBJ1-1 | TRBV5-6 | - | - | CASSLVAGAEAFF | TGTGCCAGCAGCTTGGTAGCTGGCGCTGAAGCTTTCTTT
TRBJ2-3 | TRBV7-9 | TRBD2 | - | CASSLGGYIATDTQYF | TGTGCCAGCAGCTTGGGGGGGTACATCGCTACAGATACGCAGTATTTT
TRBJ1-1 | TRBV5-1 | TRBD1 | - | CASSSGQGGTEAFF | TGCGCCAGCAGCTCAGGACAGGGTGGGACTGAAGCTTTCTTT
TRBJ2-7 | TRBV6-1 | - | few | CASKAGFSSYEQYF | TGTGCCAGCAAAGCGGGTTTTAGCTCCTACGAGCAGTACTTC
TRBJ1-2 | TRBV5-1 | TRBD1 | few | CASRFTGGAYGYTF | TGCGCCAGCAGATTTACAGGGGGCGCCTATGGCTACACCTTC
TRBJ2-1 | TRBV5-1 | - | - | CASSFDYLYNEQFF | TGCGCCAGCAGCTTCGACTACCTCTACAATGAGCAGTTCTTC
TRBJ2-1 | TRBV2 | TRBD1 | - | CASSDPGQGNEQFF | TGTGCCAGCAGTGATCCGGGACAGGGAAATGAGCAGTTCTTC
TRBJ2-3 | TRBV5-1 | - | - | CASSSTSPADTQYF | TGCGCCAGCAGCTCGACTTCGCCGGCAGATACGCAGTATTTT
TRBJ2-2 | TRBV6-4 | TRBD2 | once | CASSDSYLAGHTGELFF | TGTGCCAGCAGTGACTCGTATCTAGCGGGGCACACCGGGGAGCTGTTTTTT
TRBJ1-1 | TRBV7-9 | TRBD1 | - | CSSSLKVRQGAASTEAFF | TGTTCCAGCAGCTTAAAGGTTCGGCAGGGGGCTGCATCCACTGAAGCTTTCTTT
TRBJ2-1 | TRBV19 | TRBD2 | few | CASSIGLAVNNEQFF | TGTGCCAGTAGTATCGGACTAGCGGTAAACAATGAGCAGTTCTTC
TRBJ2-1 | TRBV5-4 | - | - | CASSLAYGSNNEQFF | TGTGCCAGCAGCTTGGCGTACGGGTCAAACAATGAGCAGTTCTTC
TRBJ2-1 | TRBV2 | TRBD2 | - | CAREIPSGKGEQFF | TGTGCCAGAGAAATCCCCAGCGGGAAGGGGGAGCAGTTCTTC
TRBJ2-7 | TRBV28 | TRBD1 | once | CASGTGSSYEQYF | TGTGCCAGCGGGACAGGGTCGTCCTACGAGCAGTACTTC
TRBJ1-2 | TRBV5-1 | - | once | CASSNAGAILYGYTF | TGCGCCAGCAGCAACGCAGGGGCGATACTCTATGGCTACACCTTC
TRBJ1-4 | TRBV5-1 | - | - | CASSLQGEKLFF | TGCGCCAGCAGCCTGCAGGGGGAAAAACTGTTTTTT
TRBJ1-4 | TRBV9 | TRBD1 | once | CASSVGGQGNEKLFF | TGTGCCAGCAGCGTAGGGGGACAGGGGAATGAAAAACTGTTTTTT
TRBJ2-1 | TRBV7-2 | - | - | CASSSQGGDEQFF | TGTGCCAGCAGCTCCCAGGGGGGCGATGAGCAGTTCTTC